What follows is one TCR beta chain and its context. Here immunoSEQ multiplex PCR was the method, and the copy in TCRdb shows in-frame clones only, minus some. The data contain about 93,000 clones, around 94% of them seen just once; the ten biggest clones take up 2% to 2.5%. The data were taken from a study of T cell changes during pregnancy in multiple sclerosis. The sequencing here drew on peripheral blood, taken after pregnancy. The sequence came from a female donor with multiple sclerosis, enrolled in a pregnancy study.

This CDR3 is CASSEIVGTEAFF. In DNA, the CDR3 is TGTGCCAGCAGCGAGATCGTCGGCACTGAAGCTTTCTTT. V usage is TRBV7-2 and J usage is TRBJ1-1; D call uncertain. In germline, CDR1 is SGHTA, CDR2 FQGNSA. CDR3 length equals 13 residues. Trimming stripped 5 bases from V and 4 bases from J, with 11 bases between.